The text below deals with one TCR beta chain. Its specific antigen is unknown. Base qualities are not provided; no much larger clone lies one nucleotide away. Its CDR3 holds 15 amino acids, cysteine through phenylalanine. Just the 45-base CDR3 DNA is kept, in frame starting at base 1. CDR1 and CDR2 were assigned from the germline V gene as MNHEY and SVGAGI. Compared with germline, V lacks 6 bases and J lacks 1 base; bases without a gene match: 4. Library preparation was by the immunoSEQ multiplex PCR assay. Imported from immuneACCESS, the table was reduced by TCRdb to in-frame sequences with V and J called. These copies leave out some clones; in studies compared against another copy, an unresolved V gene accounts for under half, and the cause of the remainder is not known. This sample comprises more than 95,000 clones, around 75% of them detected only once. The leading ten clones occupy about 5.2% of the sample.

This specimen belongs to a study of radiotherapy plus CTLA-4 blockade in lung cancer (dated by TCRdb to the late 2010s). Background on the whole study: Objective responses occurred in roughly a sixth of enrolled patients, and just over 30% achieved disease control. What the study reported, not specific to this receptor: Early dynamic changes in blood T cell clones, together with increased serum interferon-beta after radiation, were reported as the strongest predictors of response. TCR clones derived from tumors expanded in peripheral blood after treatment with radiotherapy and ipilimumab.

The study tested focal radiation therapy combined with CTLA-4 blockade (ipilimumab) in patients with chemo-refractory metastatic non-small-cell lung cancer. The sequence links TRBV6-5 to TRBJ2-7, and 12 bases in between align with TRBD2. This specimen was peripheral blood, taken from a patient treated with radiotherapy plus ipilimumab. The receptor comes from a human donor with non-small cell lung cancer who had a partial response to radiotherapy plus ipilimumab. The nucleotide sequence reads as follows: TGTGCCAGCAGACCGACTAGCGGGGGATCCTACGAGCAGTACTTC. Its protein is CASRPTSGGSYEQYF.